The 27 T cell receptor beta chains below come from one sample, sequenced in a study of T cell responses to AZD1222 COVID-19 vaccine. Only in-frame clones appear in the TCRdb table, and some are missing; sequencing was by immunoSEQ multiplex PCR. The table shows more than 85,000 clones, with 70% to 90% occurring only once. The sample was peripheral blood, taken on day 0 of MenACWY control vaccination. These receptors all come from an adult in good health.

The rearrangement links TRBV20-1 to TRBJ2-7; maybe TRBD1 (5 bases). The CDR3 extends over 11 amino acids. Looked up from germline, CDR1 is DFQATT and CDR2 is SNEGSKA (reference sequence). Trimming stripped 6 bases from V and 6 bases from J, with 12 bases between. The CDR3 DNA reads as TGCAGTGCAAACCAGGGTTTCGAGCAGTACTTC. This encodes CSANQGFEQYF.

CDR3 sequence reads: CASSTEGTAAGGNEQFF. As DNA, the CDR3 is TGTGCCAGTAGTACCGAAGGGACCGCCGCAGGGGGCAATGAGCAGTTCTTC. The chain couples TRBV19 to TRBJ2-1; 7 bases match TRBD1. CDR3 length: 17 amino acids. After removal of 4 bases from V and 6 bases from J, the junction contained 15 bases not matched to a gene. Germline-derived CDR1 and CDR2 are LNHDA and SQIVND (reference sequence).

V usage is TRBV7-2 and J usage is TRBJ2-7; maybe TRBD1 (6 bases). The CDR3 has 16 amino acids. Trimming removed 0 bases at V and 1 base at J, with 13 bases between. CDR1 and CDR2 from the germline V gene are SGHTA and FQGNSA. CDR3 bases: TGTGCCAGCAGCTTAGCATCCCGGACAGCATCCTACGAGCAGTACTTC. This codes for CASSLASRTASYEQYF.

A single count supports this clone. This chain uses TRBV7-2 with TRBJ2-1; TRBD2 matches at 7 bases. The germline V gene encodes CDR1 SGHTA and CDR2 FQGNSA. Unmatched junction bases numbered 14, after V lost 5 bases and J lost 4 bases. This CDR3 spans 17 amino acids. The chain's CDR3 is CASSEGSVLAVYNEQFF. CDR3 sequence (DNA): TGTGCCAGCAGCGAAGGGTCGGTTCTAGCGGTATACAATGAGCAGTTCTTC.

This CDR3 is CASSPPEGTNYGYTF. The DNA of the CDR3 is TGTGCCAGCTCACCACCCGAAGGGACTAACTATGGCTACACCTTC. The rearrangement uses TRBV18 and TRBJ1-2; D unclear. CDR1 is KGHSH and CDR2 is LQKENI in the germline V gene. V dropped 0 bases and J dropped 0 bases, with 8 bases sitting between them. This CDR3 region has 15 residues.

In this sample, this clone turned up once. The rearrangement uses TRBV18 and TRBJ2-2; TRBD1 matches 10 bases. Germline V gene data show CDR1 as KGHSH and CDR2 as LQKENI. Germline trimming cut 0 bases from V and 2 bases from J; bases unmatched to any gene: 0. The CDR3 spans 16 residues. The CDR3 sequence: CASSPPTGGNTGELFF. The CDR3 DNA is TGTGCCAGCTCACCACCGACAGGGGGCAACACCGGGGAGCTGTTTTTT.

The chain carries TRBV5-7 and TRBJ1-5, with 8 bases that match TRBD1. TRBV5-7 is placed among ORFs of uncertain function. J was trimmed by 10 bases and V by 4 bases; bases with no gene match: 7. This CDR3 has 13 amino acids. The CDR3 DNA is TGTGCCAGCAGCCCCCGGACAGGGAATCCCCAGCATTTT. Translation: CASSPRTGNPQHF.

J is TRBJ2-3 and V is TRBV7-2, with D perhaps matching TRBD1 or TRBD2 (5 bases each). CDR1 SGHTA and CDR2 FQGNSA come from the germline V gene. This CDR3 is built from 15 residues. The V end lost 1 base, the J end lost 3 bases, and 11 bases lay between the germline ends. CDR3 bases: TGTGCCAGCAGCTTAGTGGGGCCGGGGACAGATACGCAGTATTTT. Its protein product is CASSLVGPGTDTQYF.

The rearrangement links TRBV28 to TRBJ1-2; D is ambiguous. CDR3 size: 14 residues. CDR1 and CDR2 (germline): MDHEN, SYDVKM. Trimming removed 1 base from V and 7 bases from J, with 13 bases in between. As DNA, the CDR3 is TGTGCCAGCAGTTTATTGGAGGGATCGAGTGGCTACACCTTC. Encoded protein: CASSLLEGSSGYTF.

CDR3 sequence: CASDRVRGSTGELFF. The CDR3 DNA sequence: TGTGCCAGTGACAGGGTGAGGGGCTCGACCGGGGAGCTGTTTTTT. The chain uses TRBV2 and TRBJ2-2; 7 bases fit TRBD1. This CDR3 is built from 15 residues. CDR1 SNHLY and CDR2 FYNNEI come from the germline V gene. V gave up 9 bases and J gave up 5 bases; unmatched junction bases: 12. The whole variable domain, filled in from reference TRBV2 and TRBJ2-2, reads EPEVTQTPSHQVTQMGQEVILRCVPISNHLYFYWYRQILGQKVEFLVSFYNNEISEKSEIFDDQFSVERPDGSNFTLKIRSTKLEDSAMYFCASDRVRGSTGELFFGEGSRLTVL.

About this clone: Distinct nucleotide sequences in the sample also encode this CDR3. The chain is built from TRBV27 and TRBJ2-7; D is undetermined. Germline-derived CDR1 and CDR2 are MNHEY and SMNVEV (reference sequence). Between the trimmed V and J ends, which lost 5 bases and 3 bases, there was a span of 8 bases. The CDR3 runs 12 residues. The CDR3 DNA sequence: TGTGCCAGCAGTCGCAACAGCTACGAGCAGTACTTC. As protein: CASSRNSYEQYF.

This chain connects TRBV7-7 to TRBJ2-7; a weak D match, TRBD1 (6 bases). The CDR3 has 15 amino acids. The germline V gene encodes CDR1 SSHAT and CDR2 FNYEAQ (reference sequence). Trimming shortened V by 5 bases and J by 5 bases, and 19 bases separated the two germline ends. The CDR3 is CASSPNPGTTHEQYF. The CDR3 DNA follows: TGTGCCAGCAGCCCCAATCCCGGGACAACCCACGAGCAGTACTTC.

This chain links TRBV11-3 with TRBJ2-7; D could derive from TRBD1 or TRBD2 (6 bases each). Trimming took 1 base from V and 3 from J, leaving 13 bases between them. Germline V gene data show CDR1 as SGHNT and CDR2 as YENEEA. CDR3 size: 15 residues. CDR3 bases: TGTGCCAGCAGCTTAGGTTATGGGGGGCTCTACGAGCAGTACTTC. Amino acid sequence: CASSLGYGGLYEQYF.

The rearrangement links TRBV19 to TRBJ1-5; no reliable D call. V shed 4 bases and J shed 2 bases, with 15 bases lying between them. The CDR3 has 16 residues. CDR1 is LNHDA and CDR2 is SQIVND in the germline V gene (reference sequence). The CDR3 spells CASSTTERVGNQPQHF. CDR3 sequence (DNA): TGTGCCAGTAGTACTACAGAACGGGTCGGCAATCAGCCCCAGCATTTT.

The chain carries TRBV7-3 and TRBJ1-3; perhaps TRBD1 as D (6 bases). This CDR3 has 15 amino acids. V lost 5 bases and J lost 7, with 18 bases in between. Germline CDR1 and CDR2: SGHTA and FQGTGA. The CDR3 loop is CASSHGGGVSNTIYF. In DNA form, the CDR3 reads TGTGCCAGCAGCCACGGCGGGGGCGTTAGCAACACCATATATTTT.

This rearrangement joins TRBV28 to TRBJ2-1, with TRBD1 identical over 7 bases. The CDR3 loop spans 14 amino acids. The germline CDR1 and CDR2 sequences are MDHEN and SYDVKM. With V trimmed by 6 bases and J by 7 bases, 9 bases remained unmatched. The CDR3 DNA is TGTGCCAGCAGGGGAAGGGGGCGGCTAAATGAGCAGTTCTTC. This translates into CASRGRGRLNEQFF.

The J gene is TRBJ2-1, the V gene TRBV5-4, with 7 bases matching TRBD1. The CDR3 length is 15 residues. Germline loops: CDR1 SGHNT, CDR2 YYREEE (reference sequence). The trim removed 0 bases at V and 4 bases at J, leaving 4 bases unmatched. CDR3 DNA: TGTGCCAGCAGCTTGGGGACAGGCTTTTACAATGAGCAGTTCTTC. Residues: CASSLGTGFYNEQFF. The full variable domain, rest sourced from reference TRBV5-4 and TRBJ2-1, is ETGVTQSPTHLIKTRGQQVTLRCSSQSGHNTVSWYQQALGQGPQFIFQYYREEENGRGNFPPRFSGLQFPNYSSELNVNALELDDSALYLCASSLGTGFYNEQFFGPGTRLTVL.

The CDR3 region has the DNA TGTGCCAGCAGTGTCGGGGGACCGGAGGGCTACACCTTC. Translating gives CASSVGGPEGYTF. V is TRBV2 and J is TRBJ1-2, with TRBD1 as a possible D gene (5 bases). The V end was cut by 4 bases, the J end by 8 bases, with 14 bases between. Germline V lookup: CDR1 SNHLY, CDR2 FYNNEI. This CDR3 is built from 13 residues. Looking up the rest from reference TRBV2 and TRBJ1-2 gives the full variable domain: EPEVTQTPSHQVTQMGQEVILRCVPISNHLYFYWYRQILGQKVEFLVSFYNNEISEKSEIFDDQFSVERPDGSNFTLKIRSTKLEDSAMYFCASSVGGPEGYTFGSGTRLTVV.

The CDR3 nucleotides read TGCGCCAGCAGCCTGACCCGGGCCTTGGAGAATTCACCCCTCCACTTT. As protein: CASSLTRALENSPLHF. The chain combines TRBV4-1 with TRBJ1-6; D is uncertain. The CDR3 runs to 16 residues. Germline CDR1 MGHRA, CDR2 YSYEKL. With 4 bases removed from V and 7 bases from J, the gap between germline ends came to 17 bases.

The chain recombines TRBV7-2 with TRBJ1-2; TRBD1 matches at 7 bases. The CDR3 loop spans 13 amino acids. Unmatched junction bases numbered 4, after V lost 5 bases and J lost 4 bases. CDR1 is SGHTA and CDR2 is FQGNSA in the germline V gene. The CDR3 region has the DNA TGTGCCAGCAGCAACCAGGGGGGCTATGGCTACACCTTC. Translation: CASSNQGGYGYTF. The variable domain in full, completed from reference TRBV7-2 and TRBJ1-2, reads GAGVSQSPSNKVTEKGKDVELRCDPISGHTALYWYRQSLGQGLEFLIYFQGNSAPDKSGLPSDRFSAERTGGSVSTLTIQRTQQEDSAVYLCASSNQGGYGYTFGSGTRLTVV.

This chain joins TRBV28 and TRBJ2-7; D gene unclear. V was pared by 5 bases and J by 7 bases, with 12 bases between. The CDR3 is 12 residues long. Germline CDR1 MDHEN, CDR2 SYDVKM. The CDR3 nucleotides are TGTGCCAGCAGTCCACCGATGATTGAGCAGTACTTC. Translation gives CASSPPMIEQYF.

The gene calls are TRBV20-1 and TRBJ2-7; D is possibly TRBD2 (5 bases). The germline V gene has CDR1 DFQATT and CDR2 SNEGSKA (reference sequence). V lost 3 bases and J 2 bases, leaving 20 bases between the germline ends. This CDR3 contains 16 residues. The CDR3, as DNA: TGCAGTGCTAGTTGGTGGAGGATTTTTTCAACCTACGAGCAGTACTTC. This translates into CSASWWRIFSTYEQYF.

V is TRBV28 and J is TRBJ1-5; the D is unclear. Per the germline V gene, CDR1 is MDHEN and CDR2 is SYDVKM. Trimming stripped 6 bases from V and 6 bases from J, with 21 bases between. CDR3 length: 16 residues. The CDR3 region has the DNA TGTGCCAGCAGCGGTACACTTTCGGGTTTGGGTCAGCCCCAGCATTTT. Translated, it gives CASSGTLSGLGQPQHF.

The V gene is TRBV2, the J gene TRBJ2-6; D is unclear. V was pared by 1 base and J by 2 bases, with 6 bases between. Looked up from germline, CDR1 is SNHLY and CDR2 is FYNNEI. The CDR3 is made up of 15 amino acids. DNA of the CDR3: TGTGCCAGCAGTGAAGGACGGGCTGGGGCCAACGTCCTGACTTTC. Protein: CASSEGRAGANVLTF.

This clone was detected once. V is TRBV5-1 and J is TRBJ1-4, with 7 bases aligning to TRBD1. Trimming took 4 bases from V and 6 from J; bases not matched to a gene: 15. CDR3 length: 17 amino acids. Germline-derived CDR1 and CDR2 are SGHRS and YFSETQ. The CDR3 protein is CASSRTGPGQGDEKLFF. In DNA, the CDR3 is TGCGCCAGCAGCCGGACCGGGCCCGGGCAGGGGGATGAAAAACTGTTTTTT.

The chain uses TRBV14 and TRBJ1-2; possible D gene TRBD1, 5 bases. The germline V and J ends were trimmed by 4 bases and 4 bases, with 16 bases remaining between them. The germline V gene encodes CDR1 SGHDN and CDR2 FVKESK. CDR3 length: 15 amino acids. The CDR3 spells CASSPRYAGVYGYTF. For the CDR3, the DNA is TGTGCCAGCAGCCCACGATATGCGGGGGTCTATGGCTACACCTTC.

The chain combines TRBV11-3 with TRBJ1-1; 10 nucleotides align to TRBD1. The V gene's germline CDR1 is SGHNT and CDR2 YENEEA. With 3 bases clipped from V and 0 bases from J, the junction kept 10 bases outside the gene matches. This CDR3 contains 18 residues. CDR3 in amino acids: CASSLGQGPPFMNTEAFF. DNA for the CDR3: TGTGCCAGCAGCTTGGGACAGGGGCCACCATTTATGAACACTGAAGCTTTCTTT.